This passage covers 20 T cell receptor beta chains from one sample sequenced in a study of cytomegalovirus exposure and HLA in healthy donors. Use of 60 Vbeta and 13 Jbeta primers characterized the PCR. Assay: immunoSEQ multiplex PCR; the TCRdb copy retains only in-frame clones and omits some. The sample yields around 95,000 clones, less than 85% seen once. Sequencing input: PBMCs. These receptors were taken from a male donor in good health and CMV-seronegative.

The V call is TRBV27, the J call TRBJ2-1, with 8 positions matching TRBD1. This CDR3 spans 16 amino acids. Germline V CDR1 and CDR2: MNHEY, SMNVEV (reference sequence). V was clipped by 0 bases and J by 7 bases; unmatched bases: 8. CDR3 DNA: TGTGCCAGCAGTTTATCTTCAGGGGGCGTCCTGAATGAGCAGTTCTTC. This gives the protein CASSLSSGGVLNEQFF.

This clone was counted a few times. J is TRBJ2-2 and V is TRBV9, with 7 bases lining up with TRBD2. Germline V gives CDR1 SGDLS, CDR2 YYNGEE. The CDR3 runs 18 residues. After removal of 3 bases from V and 0 bases from J, the junction contained 11 bases not matched to a gene. The CDR3, as DNA: TGTGCCAGCAGCGGTGGGTTCGCGGCGGGAGCGAACACCGGGGAGCTGTTTTTT. Translation: CASSGGFAAGANTGELFF.

The chain is built from TRBV2 and TRBJ2-1; D not resolved. Germline V gives CDR1 SNHLY, CDR2 FYNNEI. V dropped 8 bases and J dropped 1 base, with 9 bases sitting between them. There are 13 residues in the CDR3. The CDR3, as DNA: TGTGCCAGCGGAACAGAGTCCTACAATGAGCAGTTCTTC. This codes for CASGTESYNEQFF.

The V gene is TRBV5-4, the J gene TRBJ2-3; D gene ambiguous. Germline V gives CDR1 SGHNT, CDR2 YYREEE (reference sequence). This CDR3 spans 16 amino acids. V was trimmed by 0 bases and J by 2 bases, leaving 13 bases between them. The CDR3 region is CASSLAVGGVTDTQYF. The CDR3 DNA follows: TGTGCCAGCAGCTTGGCGGTTGGCGGAGTCACAGATACGCAGTATTTT.

The J gene is TRBJ2-3, the V gene TRBV5-1, with 9 bases that match TRBD1. Losses at the gene ends were 3 bases for V and 5 bases for J; bases not matched to a gene: 10. CDR1 and CDR2 from the germline V gene are SGHRS and YFSETQ. The CDR3 consists of 16 residues. The CDR3 loop reads CASSWLPGQGGDTQYF. CDR3 nucleotides: TGCGCCAGCAGCTGGCTCCCGGGACAGGGAGGAGATACGCAGTATTTT.

This clone was counted a few times. The rearrangement links TRBV7-2 to TRBJ2-7, with a weak D call TRBD2 (6 bases). V dropped 5 bases and J dropped 4 bases, with 18 bases sitting between them. CDR1 and CDR2 (germline): SGHTA, FQGNSA. CDR3 length equals 15 residues. The CDR3 protein is CASSTEVRRDYEQYF. For the CDR3, the DNA is TGTGCCAGCAGCACAGAGGTTCGGCGGGATTACGAGCAGTACTTC.

The chain links TRBV19 to TRBJ2-2; 8 positions match TRBD1. V dropped 5 bases and J dropped 3; count of bases not matched to a gene: 14. Germline V lookup: CDR1 LNHDA, CDR2 SQIVND (reference sequence). CDR3 size: 18 residues. The DNA for the CDR3 is TGTGCCAGTAGTCCCCAAAATGGACAGGGAAGGTACACCGGGGAGCTGTTTTTT. It encodes CASSPQNGQGRYTGELFF.

V is TRBV28 and J is TRBJ2-7; 9 nucleotides match TRBD1. In germline, CDR1 is MDHEN, CDR2 SYDVKM. This CDR3 is built from 13 residues. After removal of 6 bases from V and 6 bases from J, the junction contained 6 bases not matched to a gene. The CDR3 DNA follows: TGTGCCAGCAGGGGGGACAGGGAGGGCGAGCAGTACTTC. Its translation: CASRGDREGEQYF. Filled out from reference TRBV28 and TRBJ2-7, the complete variable domain reads DVKVTQSSRYLVKRTGEKVFLECVQDMDHENMFWYRQDPGLGLRLIYFSYDVKMKEKGDIPEGYSVSREKKERFSLILESASTNQTSMYLCASRGDREGEQYFGPGTRLTVT.

This clone showed up just a few times. The CDR3 DNA sequence: TGCGCCAGCAGCCCTATGAAACAGGGCGTAGGGAACACTGAAGCTTTCTTT. Protein sequence: CASSPMKQGVGNTEAFF. V is TRBV5-1 and J is TRBJ1-1, with TRBD1 as a possible D gene (6 bases). Trimming left V 4 bases short and J 1 base short, with 20 bases between. Germline V gives CDR1 SGHRS, CDR2 YFSETQ. There are 17 residues in the CDR3.

This clone has only a few counts. The junction does not match germline at one end; this may be a read error. This sequence joins TRBV5-4 and TRBJ1-4; D not certain. The CDR3 totals 16 residues. Germline V gene lookup returns CDR1 SGHNT and CDR2 YYREEE (reference sequence). The CDR3 nucleotides read TGCGCCAGCAGCCAAGATCTCGGAGCAACTAATGAAAAACTGTTTTTT. It is translated as CASSQDLGATNEKLFF.

The gene calls are TRBV5-1 and TRBJ2-3; possible D gene TRBD2, 6 bases. Germline V gene data show CDR1 as SGHRS and CDR2 as YFSETQ. The ends were cut back, 0 bases at V and 8 bases at J, with 7 bases in the middle. The CDR3 length is 12 residues. The CDR3 DNA follows: TGCGCCAGCAGCTTGGCCGGGGGTACGCAGTATTTT. This encodes CASSLAGGTQYF.

This clone was detected only once. The chain combines TRBV28 with TRBJ2-7; 7 bases align to TRBD1. This CDR3 is built from 16 residues. J lost 3 bases, V lost 6 bases, and 14 bases had no gene match. Germline CDR1 reads MDHEN; CDR2 reads SYDVKM. For the CDR3, the DNA is TGTGCCAGCAGCTTTAGGCGACAGGGACCGCTCTACGAGCAGTACTTC. Its protein product is CASSFRRQGPLYEQYF. Looking up the rest from reference TRBV28 and TRBJ2-7 gives the full variable domain: DVKVTQSSRYLVKRTGEKVFLECVQDMDHENMFWYRQDPGLGLRLIYFSYDVKMKEKGDIPEGYSVSREKKERFSLILESASTNQTSMYLCASSFRRQGPLYEQYFGPGTRLTVT.

The rearrangement links TRBV6-4 to TRBJ2-1; 8 nucleotides align to TRBD1. J lost 6 bases, V lost 8 bases, and 12 bases had no gene match. CDR3 size: 15 residues. The germline CDR1 and CDR2 sequences are MRHNA and SNTAGT. The CDR3 region is CASSTETGVFNEQFF. For the CDR3, the DNA is TGTGCCAGCTCCACGGAGACAGGGGTTTTCAATGAGCAGTTCTTC.

The chain is built from TRBV29-1 and TRBJ1-1; TRBD1 might be the D (6 bases). The V gene lost 1 base and the J gene lost 5 bases, with 11 bases spanning the gap. The CDR3 is 13 residues long. Germline V lookup: CDR1 SQVTM, CDR2 ANQGSEA. The CDR3 DNA is TGCAGCGTTGAAGTCGGCAGGGGAACTGAAGCTTTCTTT. It translates to CSVEVGRGTEAFF.

This clone appeared a few times. The genes are TRBV6-1 and TRBJ1-1; D perhaps matches TRBD1 (5 bases). The CDR3 sequence is 13 residues long. The germline V and J ends were trimmed by 0 bases and 5 bases, with 7 bases remaining between them. Germline-derived CDR1 and CDR2 are MNHNS and SASEGT. CDR3 DNA sequence: TGTGCCAGCAGTGAAGCGGGGGGGACTGAAGCTTTCTTT. Amino acids: CASSEAGGTEAFF.

The V and J genes are TRBV27 and TRBJ2-5; 9 bases are shared with TRBD2. CDR3 length equals 16 residues. The germline V gene encodes CDR1 MNHEY and CDR2 SMNVEV (reference sequence). Trimming took 3 bases from V and 5 from J; bases not matched to a gene: 10. The DNA for the CDR3 is TGTGCCAGCAGTTTTAGAAGCGGGAGGATGGGGGAGACCCAGTACTTC. Encoded protein: CASSFRSGRMGETQYF.

This clone was observed a single time. The chain combines TRBV7-9 with TRBJ2-1, with 13 bases matching TRBD2. After removal of 6 bases from V and 3 bases from J, the junction contained 2 bases not matched to a gene. Germline V gene data show CDR1 as SEHNR and CDR2 as FQNEAQ (reference sequence). The length of the CDR3 is 15 residues. The CDR3 DNA reads TGTGCCAGCAGTCGGACTAGCGGGGGCTACAATGAGCAGTTCTTC. Translation gives CASSRTSGGYNEQFF.

The chain employs TRBV6-5 and TRBJ2-1; 13 bases fit TRBD2. The CDR3 has 15 residues. Germline CDR1 MNHEY, CDR2 SVGAGI. Losses at the gene ends were 4 bases for V and 5 bases for J; bases not matched to a gene: 2. The CDR3 sequence is CASSFGLAGDNEQFF. CDR3 coding DNA: TGTGCCAGCAGTTTCGGACTAGCGGGAGACAATGAGCAGTTCTTC.

This chain links TRBV7-2 with TRBJ2-1; 8 bases map to TRBD2. The germline CDR1 and CDR2 sequences are SGHTA and FQGNSA. V lost 6 bases, J lost 5 bases, and 9 bases stayed unmatched. This CDR3 has 15 amino acids. CDR3 nucleotides: TGTGCCAGCAGTACAAAGGGACTAGGGAACAATGAGCAGTTCTTC. It encodes CASSTKGLGNNEQFF. The full variable domain, completed using reference TRBV7-2 and TRBJ2-1, is GAGVSQSPSNKVTEKGKDVELRCDPISGHTALYWYRQSLGQGLEFLIYFQGNSAPDKSGLPSDRFSAERTGGSVSTLTIQRTQQEDSAVYLCASSTKGLGNNEQFFGPGTRLTVL.

This chain connects TRBV27 to TRBJ2-7; tentatively, D is TRBD2 (6 bases). V was trimmed by 6 bases and J by 3 bases, leaving 18 bases between them. This CDR3 is built from 15 residues. Germline assignment: CDR1 MNHEY and CDR2 SMNVEV (reference sequence). This chain's CDR3 is CASSPRMGGHYEQYF. The CDR3 DNA reads as TGTGCCAGCAGCCCTAGGATGGGGGGTCACTACGAGCAGTACTTC.